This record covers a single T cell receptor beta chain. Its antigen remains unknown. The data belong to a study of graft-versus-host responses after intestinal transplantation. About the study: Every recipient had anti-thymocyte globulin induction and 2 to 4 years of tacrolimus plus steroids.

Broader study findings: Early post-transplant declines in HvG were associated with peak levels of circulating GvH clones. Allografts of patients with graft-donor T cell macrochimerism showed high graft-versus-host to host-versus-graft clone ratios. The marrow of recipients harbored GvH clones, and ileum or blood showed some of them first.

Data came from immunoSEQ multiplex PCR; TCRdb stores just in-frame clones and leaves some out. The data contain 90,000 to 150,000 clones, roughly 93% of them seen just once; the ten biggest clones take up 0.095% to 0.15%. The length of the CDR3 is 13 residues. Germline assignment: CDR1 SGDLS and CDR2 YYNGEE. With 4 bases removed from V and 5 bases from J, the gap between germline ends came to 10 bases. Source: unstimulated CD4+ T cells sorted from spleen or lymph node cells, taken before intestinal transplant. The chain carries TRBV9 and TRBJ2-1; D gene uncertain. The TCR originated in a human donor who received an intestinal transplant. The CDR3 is CASSPRPDNEQFF. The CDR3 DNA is TGTGCCAGCAGCCCGCGACCCGACAATGAGCAGTTCTTC.